The 20 T cell receptor beta chains below come from one sample, sequenced in a study of blood T cell repertoires in COVID-19. Clones were sequenced by immunoSEQ multiplex PCR, and TCRdb holds only the in-frame ones, with some missing. The repertoire holds over 400,000 clones, with roughly 89% as singletons. Sequenced: peripheral blood. These TCRs come from a woman in her forties or fifties with COVID-19, enrolled during active disease.

The V and J genes are TRBV4-1 and TRBJ1-4; 8 positions match TRBD1. V trimming: 4 bases; J trimming: 5 bases; junction bases outside the gene matches: 15. The germline V gene has CDR1 MGHRA and CDR2 YSYEKL. The CDR3 spans 18 residues. The CDR3 coding sequence is TGCGCCAGCAGCCGCTTCCCGGGACAGGTTGAGAGGAATGAAAAACTGTTTTTT. It yields the protein CASSRFPGQVERNEKLFF.

The chain recombines TRBV6-1 with TRBJ2-7; the match to TRBD2 covers 8 bases. The length of the CDR3 is 16 residues. The germline CDR1 and CDR2 sequences are MNHNS and SASEGT. The J segment lost 5 bases and the V segment lost 0 bases, leaving 9 bases of the junction unmatched. The CDR3 loop is CASSEAPRGGRDEQYF. In DNA, the CDR3 is TGTGCCAGCAGTGAAGCGCCCCGGGGGGGGCGCGACGAGCAGTACTTC.

This sequence joins TRBV28 and TRBJ2-1; 10 bases align to TRBD1. J lost 4 bases, V lost 6 bases, and 6 bases had no gene match. The V gene's germline CDR1 is MDHEN and CDR2 SYDVKM. CDR3 length: 15 residues. CDR3 coding DNA: TGTGCCAGCAGGAGAGGGACAGGGGCGTACAATGAGCAGTTCTTC. Translation gives CASRRGTGAYNEQFF.

This clone turned up a few times. The V call is TRBV7-9, the J call TRBJ2-3; D possibly corresponds to TRBD1 (6 bases). This CDR3 has 15 residues. CDR1 SEHNR and CDR2 FQNEAQ come from the germline V gene (reference sequence). The V end was cut by 1 base, the J end by 0 bases, with 8 bases between. The CDR3 bases are TGTGCCAGCAGCTTAGGGGGGCCTAGCACAGATACGCAGTATTTT. This encodes CASSLGGPSTDTQYF.

This chain links TRBV13 with TRBJ2-3, with TRBD2 as a possible D gene (6 bases). The CDR3 covers 13 residues. Germline assignment: CDR1 PRHDT and CDR2 FYEKMQ (reference sequence). Trimming cost V 5 bases and J 6 bases, with 12 bases left between them. CDR3: CASSPGTLDTQYF. The DNA of the CDR3 is TGTGCCAGCAGCCCCGGGACTCTCGATACGCAGTATTTT. Using reference TRBV13 and TRBJ2-3 for the parts outside the CDR3, the full variable domain is AAGVIQSPRHLIKEKRETATLKCYPIPRHDTVYWYQQGPGQDPQFLISFYEKMQSDKGSIPDRFSAQQFSDYHSELNMSSLELGDSALYFCASSPGTLDTQYFGPGTRLTVL.

This clone occurred once. The V and J genes are TRBV9 and TRBJ2-2; TRBD2 agrees at 11 bases. CDR1 and CDR2 from the germline V gene are SGDLS and YYNGEE. With 4 bases clipped from V and 2 bases from J, the junction kept 7 bases outside the gene matches. The CDR3 is 17 amino acids. The CDR3 DNA reads TGTGCCAGCAGCCCGGGGGGACTAGCGGCCAACACCGGGGAGCTGTTTTTT. It specifies CASSPGGLAANTGELFF.

About this clone itself: One end of the junction is discordant with germline, which a read error may explain. CDR3 coding DNA: TGTGCCTGCAGGGACGGGAGCTCCTATAATTCACCCCTCCACTTT. This encodes CACRDGSSYNSPLHF. This chain connects TRBV6-1 to TRBJ1-6, with D perhaps matching TRBD1 (5 bases). The CDR3 has 15 amino acids. The germline V gene encodes CDR1 MNHNS and CDR2 SASEGT.

The gene calls are TRBV4-1 and TRBJ1-2; possibly TRBD1 for D (6 bases). The CDR3 totals 15 residues. V gave up 4 bases and J gave up 2 bases, with 14 bases separating them. CDR1 MGHRA and CDR2 YSYEKL come from the germline V gene. CDR3 protein: CASSLASTGNYGYTF. The CDR3 DNA follows: TGCGCCAGCAGCCTAGCGTCAACAGGGAACTATGGCTACACCTTC.

The J gene is TRBJ1-2, the V gene TRBV5-1, with a tentative D call TRBD1 (6 bases). With 2 bases removed from V and 6 bases from J, the gap between germline ends came to 14 bases. The CDR3 runs 14 residues. Germline V lookup: CDR1 SGHRS, CDR2 YFSETQ. CDR3 region: CASSFYDRKDGYTF. The CDR3 bases are TGCGCCAGCAGCTTTTACGACAGGAAGGATGGCTACACCTTC.

J is TRBJ1-1 and V is TRBV5-4, with 7 bases matching TRBD1. CDR1 is SGHNT, CDR2 YYREEE, per germline (reference sequence). Trimming took 0 bases from V and 8 from J; bases not matched to a gene: 4. CDR3 size: 13 residues. CDR3 residues: CASSLAGTVEAFF. The CDR3 region has the DNA TGTGCCAGCAGCTTGGCCGGGACAGTCGAAGCTTTCTTT.

This chain links TRBV27 with TRBJ2-7; D may be TRBD1 (5 bases). V lost 3 bases and J lost 4, with 10 bases in between. Germline loops: CDR1 MNHEY, CDR2 SMNVEV (reference sequence). The CDR3 is 13 residues long. In DNA, the CDR3 is TGTGCCAGCAGTTTTCAGGGATCTTACGAGCAGTACTTC. Its translation: CASSFQGSYEQYF.

The chain employs TRBV10-2 and TRBJ2-1; TRBD1 matches at 7 bases. Germline values: CDR1 WSHSY, CDR2 SAAADI. The ends lost 8 bases at V and 2 bases at J; junction bases unmatched: 12. The CDR3 extends over 16 amino acids. DNA for the CDR3: TGCGCCAGCCTGCCGGGACAGATCGTTACCTACAATGAGCAGTTCTTC. It specifies CASLPGQIVTYNEQFF.

This chain connects TRBV4-1 to TRBJ2-7, with a possible D match to TRBD1 (7 bases). The CDR3 covers 17 residues. Germline CDR1 and CDR2: MGHRA and YSYEKL. V was clipped by 4 bases and J by 2 bases, with 21 bases between them. The DNA of the CDR3 is TGCGCCAGCAGCCTTAGAAGGCCGACAGGGAGGCCCTACGAGCAGTACTTC. This translates into CASSLRRPTGRPYEQYF.

J is TRBJ2-1 and V is TRBV28; D may be TRBD1 (5 bases). V lost 3 bases, J lost 9 bases, and 9 bases lay in between. The V gene's germline CDR1 is MDHEN and CDR2 SYDVKM. The CDR3 has 12 residues. CDR3 sequence reads: CASSFGRGEQFF. As DNA, the CDR3 is TGTGCCAGCAGTTTTGGAAGGGGTGAGCAGTTCTTC.

In its sample, this clone was seen a few times. J is TRBJ1-2 and V is TRBV6-6; 7 positions agree with TRBD1. V gave up 5 bases and J gave up 5 bases; unmatched junction bases: 2. The CDR3 length is 12 residues. CDR1 MNHNY and CDR2 SVGAGI come from the germline V gene (reference sequence). The CDR3 DNA sequence: TGTGCCAGCAGTGGGACAGAGTATGGCTACACCTTC. Translated: CASSGTEYGYTF.

This chain joins TRBV6-5 and TRBJ2-2, with a tentative D call TRBD2 (6 bases). Germline values: CDR1 MNHEY, CDR2 SVGAGI. There are 14 residues in the CDR3. Deletions cut 9 bases from V and 2 bases from J, with 13 bases between. This chain's CDR3 is CASSPGLNTGELFF. The CDR3, as DNA: TGTGCCAGTTCGCCGGGACTTAACACCGGGGAGCTGTTTTTT.

The rearrangement uses TRBV6-2 or TRBV6-3 and TRBJ1-2; D gene uncertain. The V gene lost 2 bases and the J gene lost 4 bases, with 17 bases spanning the gap. Germline CDR1 reads MNHEY; CDR2 reads SVGEGT. The CDR3 has 16 residues. CDR3: CASSYTGRRAGYGYTF. The CDR3 DNA is TGTGCCAGCAGTTACACGGGGAGGAGGGCTGGCTATGGCTACACCTTC.

The J gene is TRBJ1-2, the V gene TRBV5-5, with 7 bases fitting TRBD1. Germline V gene lookup returns CDR1 SGHKS and CDR2 YYEKEE (reference sequence). V lost 4 bases to trimming and J lost 7 bases; unmatched junction nucleotides: 7. The CDR3 is 13 residues long. This CDR3 reads CASSSQTGSGYTF. CDR3 sequence (DNA): TGTGCCAGCAGCAGTCAGACAGGGAGTGGCTACACCTTC.

V gene TRBV3-1 (or the pseudogene TRBV3-2) combines with J gene TRBJ1-3; D is unresolved. This CDR3 is built from 14 residues. Germline V gene sequence: CDR1 LGHDT, CDR2 YNNKEL (reference sequence). V shed 6 bases and J shed 1 base, with 10 bases lying between them. The CDR3 DNA reads as TGTGCCAGCAGTCTCACAGAATCTGGAAACACCATATATTTT. Its translation: CASSLTESGNTIYF.

The J gene is TRBJ2-7, the V gene TRBV10-3, with 8 bases fitting TRBD2. Germline trimming cut 3 bases from V and 7 bases from J; bases unmatched to any gene: 2. This CDR3 comprises 12 residues. Germline assignment: CDR1 ENHRY and CDR2 SYGVKD. CDR3 coding DNA: TGTGCCATCAGTGAACGGGGGGGGGAGCAGTACTTC. Its translation is CAISERGGEQYF.